This T cell receptor beta chain was identified during a study of shared clonotypes between healthy human individuals. Study-wide points: Lower generation probabilities were found for non-shared clonotypes than for those shared by all four donors. In having few donors, the study represented limited genetic and exposure-history diversity. Rarefaction gave evidence that sorted-subset sequencing remained incomplete despite large depth.

This CDR3 is 14 amino acids long. The germline V and J ends were trimmed by 4 bases and 6 bases, with 16 bases remaining between them. CDR1 and CDR2 from the germline V gene are MDHEN and SYDVKM. In its sample, this clone was seen a few times. Antigen: not known. Only in-frame clones appear in the TCRdb table, and some are missing; sequencing was by immunoSEQ multiplex PCR. The repertoire holds 550,000 to 700,000 clones, with approximately 73% as singletons. Sequenced input: memory CD4+ T cells sorted from blood. Noted subset: CD45RA-negative fraction. The clonotype originates from a woman in her 30s in good health. The chain links TRBV28 to TRBJ2-7; tentative D call: TRBD2 (5 bases). The CDR3 DNA is TGTGCCAGCAGTTCTAGAGGGAGTCGACGCGAGCAGTACTTC. Translation gives CASSSRGSRREQYF.